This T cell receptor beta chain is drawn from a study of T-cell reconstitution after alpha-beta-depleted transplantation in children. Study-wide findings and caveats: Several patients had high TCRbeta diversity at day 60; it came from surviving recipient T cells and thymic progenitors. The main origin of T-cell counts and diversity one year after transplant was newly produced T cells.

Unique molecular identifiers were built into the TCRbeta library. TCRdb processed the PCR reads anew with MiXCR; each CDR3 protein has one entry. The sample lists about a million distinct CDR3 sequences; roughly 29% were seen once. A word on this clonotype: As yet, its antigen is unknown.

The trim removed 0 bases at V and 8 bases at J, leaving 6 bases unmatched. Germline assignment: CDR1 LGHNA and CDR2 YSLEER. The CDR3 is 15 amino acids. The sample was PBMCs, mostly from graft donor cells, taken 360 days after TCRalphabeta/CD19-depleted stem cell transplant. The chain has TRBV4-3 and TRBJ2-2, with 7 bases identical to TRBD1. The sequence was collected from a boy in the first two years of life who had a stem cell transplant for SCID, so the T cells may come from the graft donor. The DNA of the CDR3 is TGCGCCAGCAGCCAAGATGGACAGGAGTTAGGGGAGCTGTTTTTT. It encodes CASSQDGQELGELFF.